This T cell receptor beta chain is from a study of blood T cell repertoires in COVID-19. Background on the study: Some COVID-19 samples were acute and others convalescent; all came from the United States, Italy and Spain. The cDNA or gDNA used as material had been derived from T cells, B-cell-depleted T cells, or PBMCs.

Clones were read by immunoSEQ multiplex PCR, and TCRdb kept only the in-frame ones, dropping some. Counted here are around 250,000 clones, approximately 83% occurring once; the ten biggest clones make up roughly 1.9%. Germline values: CDR1 LGHDT, CDR2 YNNKEL (reference sequence). This CDR3 is 15 amino acids long. V was cut by 4 bases and J by 5 bases, with 17 bases left in between. Sample: peripheral blood. The V gene is TRBV3-1 (or the pseudogene TRBV3-2), the J gene TRBJ2-5; D call uncertain. The TCR originated in a man aged 25 to 40 who had recovered from COVID-19. In DNA form, the CDR3 reads TGTGCCAGCAGCCGTAGATACAGAGTTCGGGAGACCCAGTACTTC. This codes for CASSRRYRVRETQYF.